The TCR beta chain under discussion was sequenced for a study of T cells in Graves' hyperthyroidism and ophthalmopathy. Findings and caveats of the study: Most expanded thyroid clonotypes above 0.001 also appeared in blood.

Amplified TCR beta CDR3 regions came from RNA transcripts. During a first-round RT-PCR of the TCR CDR3, the HTBI primer set was used. MiXCR, run by TCRdb on the multiplex PCR reads, gives a single entry per CDR3 protein. The sample has 250,000 to 300,000 distinct CDR3 sequences, roughly 13% seen once. This clonotype was recorded many times. The antigen remains undetermined. Exclusion followed for patients with uncontrolled infection, other autoimmune disease, pregnancy or lactation. The clonotype was recovered from a woman aged 40-49 years with Graves' hyperthyroidism. The specimen was blood.

CDR3 protein: CASSSLAGLYNEQFF. The CDR3 region has the DNA TGTGCCAGCAGTTCTCTAGCGGGACTGTACAATGAGCAGTTCTTC. The chain combines TRBV27 with TRBJ2-1; 9 nucleotides line up with TRBD2. The CDR3 consists of 15 residues. Germline-derived CDR1 and CDR2 are MNHEY and SMNVEV (reference sequence). V dropped 4 bases and J dropped 4; count of bases not matched to a gene: 5.